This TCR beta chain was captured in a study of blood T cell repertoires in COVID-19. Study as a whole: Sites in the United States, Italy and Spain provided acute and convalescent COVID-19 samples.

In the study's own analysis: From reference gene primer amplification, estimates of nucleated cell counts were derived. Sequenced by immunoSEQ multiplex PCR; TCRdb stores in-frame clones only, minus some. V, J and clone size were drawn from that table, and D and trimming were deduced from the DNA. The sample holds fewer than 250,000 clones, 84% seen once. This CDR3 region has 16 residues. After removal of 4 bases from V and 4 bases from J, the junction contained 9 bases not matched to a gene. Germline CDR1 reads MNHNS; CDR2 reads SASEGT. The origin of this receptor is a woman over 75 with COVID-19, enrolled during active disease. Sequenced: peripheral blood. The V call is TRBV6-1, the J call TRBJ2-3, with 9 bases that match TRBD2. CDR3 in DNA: TGTGCCAGCAGTGCGGGCGGGGGGGCGCGGGCAGATACGCAGTATTTT. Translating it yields CASSAGGGARADTQYF.